Shown below are 30 T cell receptor beta chains from a single sample sequenced in a study of Graves' ophthalmopathy and Graves' hyperthyroidism. The authors amplified TCR beta CDR3 regions, and they did so from RNA transcripts for repertoire sequencing. First-round RT-PCR employed HTBI primers, with a second-round multiplex PCR after it. Each CDR3 protein is one row after TCRdb ran MiXCR on the multiplex PCR reads. The sample holds 500,000 to 800,000 distinct CDR3 sequences; over 40% are singletons and the top ten take under 3.5%. Material: peripheral blood. The receptor source for this set is an adult man with Graves' ophthalmopathy.

About this clonotype: A clone one base away is much larger, so this may be a read error. V gene TRBV7-6 combines with J gene TRBJ2-5; D assignment may be TRBD1 or TRBD2 (7 bases each). Germline values: CDR1 SGHVS, CDR2 FNYEAQ. Trimming removed 7 bases at V and 5 bases at J, with 20 bases between. The CDR3 has 15 amino acids. The CDR3 bases are TGTGCCAGCACCCCAGGGGGGGGGGGGCTGGAGACCCAGTACTTC. Its translation is CASTPGGGGLETQYF. Filled out from reference TRBV7-6 and TRBJ2-5, the complete variable domain reads GAGVSQSPRYKVTKRGQDVALRCDPISGHVSLYWYRQALGQGPEFLTYFNYEAQQDKSGLPNDRFSAERPEGSISTLTIQRTEQRDSAMYRCASTPGGGGLETQYFGPGTRLLVL.

About this clonotype: A read error may be the cause here, since a much bigger clone is one base away. This chain uses TRBV19 with TRBJ1-1; D unclear. Germline CDR1 and CDR2: LNHDA and SQIVND (reference sequence). The CDR3 spans 13 residues. V was clipped by 5 bases and J by 3 bases, with 10 bases between them. The CDR3 loop is CASSPQPDTEAFF. CDR3 sequence (DNA): TGTGCCAGTAGTCCACAACCGGACACTGAAGCTTTCTTT. The full variable domain, in which reference TRBV19 and TRBJ1-1 provide the parts outside the CDR3, is DGGITQSPKYLFRKEGQNVTLSCEQNLNHDAMYWYRQDPGQGLRLIYYSQIVNDFQKGDIAEGYSVSREKKESFPLTVTSAQKNPTAFYLCASSPQPDTEAFFGQGTRLTVV.

CDR3 bases: TGTGCCAGCAGCTTGTCCGGCGGGACAGCCAATTATGGCTACACCTTC. Amino acid sequence: CASSLSGGTANYGYTF. The chain couples TRBV11-1 to TRBJ1-2; 7 bases are a match to TRBD1. Losses at the gene ends were 3 bases for V and 5 bases for J; bases not matched to a gene: 12. Germline CDR1 SGHAT, CDR2 FQDESV (reference sequence). The CDR3 is 16 residues long.

A remark on this clonotype: A clone one base away is much larger, so this may be a read error. The chain couples TRBV12-3 or TRBV12-4 to TRBJ1-5, with D perhaps matching TRBD1 (5 bases). The CDR3 length is 15 residues. The CDR3 bases are TGTACCAGCAGTTTGTATTTCAGGGATAATCAGCCCCAGCATTTT. It is translated as CTSSLYFRDNQPQHF.

This chain joins TRBV9 and TRBJ2-3; TRBD2 agrees at 9 bases. V dropped 0 bases and J dropped 2; count of bases not matched to a gene: 1. This CDR3 spans 15 amino acids. The germline gives CDR1 SGDLS, CDR2 YYNGEE. CDR3 nucleotides: TGTGCCAGCAGCGTAGGACTAGCGGTCACAGATACGCAGTATTTT. Its protein is CASSVGLAVTDTQYF. Full variable domain (remainder filled in from reference TRBV9 and TRBJ2-3): DSGVTQTPKHLITATGQRVTLRCSPRSGDLSVYWYQQSLDQGLQFLIQYYNGEERAKGNILERFSAQQFPDLHSELNLSSLELGDSALYFCASSVGLAVTDTQYFGPGTRLTVL.

This chain joins TRBV29-1 and TRBJ1-2; unclear D gene. Per germline, CDR1 SQVTM and CDR2 ANQGSEA. The CDR3 covers 14 residues. Trimming pared 6 bases from V and 8 bases from J, leaving 22 bases between. This CDR3 reads CSVDLTSGVGGYTF. CDR3 in DNA: TGCAGCGTGGACCTGACTAGCGGGGTGGGCGGCTACACCTTC. Complete variable domain (other parts from reference TRBV29-1 and TRBJ1-2): SAVISQKPSRDICQRGTSLTIQCQVDSQVTMMFWYRQQPGQSLTLIATANQGSEATYESGFVIDKFPISRPNLTFSTLTVSNMSPEDSSIYLCSVDLTSGVGGYTFGSGTRLTVV.

The CDR3 DNA sequence: TGTGCCAGTAGTCTTCGGACAGGGGCCACGGGTGCTTTCTTT. Its translation is CASSLRTGATGAFF. The chain has TRBV19 and TRBJ1-1, with 9 nucleotides matching TRBD1. Germline lookup yields CDR1 LNHDA and CDR2 SQIVND (reference sequence). This CDR3 spans 14 amino acids. V shed 5 bases and J 11 bases; nucleotides not matched to a gene: 12.

In this sample, this clonotype turned up many times. The chain uses TRBV12-3 or TRBV12-4 and TRBJ2-7; TRBD1 matches at 9 bases. CDR3 length: 13 residues. The trim removed 4 bases at V and 9 bases at J, leaving 7 bases unmatched. The CDR3: CASSSTQGAGQYF. CDR3 in DNA: TGTGCCAGCAGTTCCACACAGGGGGCAGGGCAGTACTTC.

Details on this clonotype: This may come from a read error, since a much larger clone is one base off. CDR3 sequence: CASTPTVRTNEKLFF. CDR3 in DNA: TGTGCCAGTACCCCGACAGTGAGAACTAATGAAAAACTGTTTTTT. The chain couples TRBV19 to TRBJ1-4, with D tentatively TRBD1 (5 bases). The germline V gene encodes CDR1 LNHDA and CDR2 SQIVND (reference sequence). Trimming took off 7 bases at V and 1 base at J, with 13 bases between the two ends. The CDR3 loop spans 15 amino acids.

This clonotype was seen repeatedly, ten times or more. The V call is TRBV9, the J call TRBJ2-7; maybe TRBD1 (5 bases). This CDR3 contains 13 residues. CDR1 and CDR2 (germline): SGDLS, YYNGEE. Trimming removed 3 bases from V and 4 bases from J, with 11 bases in between. CDR3 in DNA: TGTGCCAGCAGCGCCGCGTCAGGGTACGAGCAGTACTTC. Its protein is CASSAASGYEQYF.

Worth noting for this clonotype: A read error may explain this, as a much larger clone is one base away. V and J are TRBV5-5 and TRBJ2-7; 8 positions match TRBD2. Germline V gene lookup returns CDR1 SGHKS and CDR2 YYEKEE (reference sequence). CDR3 length equals 15 residues. The V and J ends lost 3 bases and 2 bases, in that order; junction bases with no gene match: 7. The CDR3 sequence: CASSSSGSSAYEQYF. The CDR3 nucleotides are TGTGCCAGCAGCTCAAGCGGGAGCTCAGCCTACGAGCAGTACTTC.

In its sample, this clonotype was seen once. A single base separates this from a much larger clone, so it may be a read error. The chain employs TRBV5-1 and TRBJ2-5; perhaps TRBD1 as D (5 bases). Germline V lookup: CDR1 SGHRS, CDR2 YFSETQ. This CDR3 comprises 14 residues. The CDR3 region has the DNA TGTGACAGCAGCTTGGTTGGGCAGATAGAGACCCAGTACTTC. Amino acid sequence: CDSSLVGQIETQYF. Full variable domain (rest looked up from reference TRBV5-1 and TRBJ2-5): KAGVTQTPRYLIKTRGQQVTLSCSPISGHRSVSWYQQTPGQGLQFLFEYFSETQRNKGNFPGRFSGRQFSNSRSEMNVSTLELGDSALYLCDSSLVGQIETQYFGPGTRLLVL.

V and J are TRBV5-6 and TRBJ1-5; no definite D call. Germline CDR1 reads SGHDT; CDR2 reads YYEEEE. V was cut by 0 bases and J by 5 bases, with 15 bases left in between. The CDR3 runs 16 residues. The CDR3 DNA is TGTGCCAGCAGCTTGGGGAACCCAGCCATTGATCAGCCCCAGCATTTT. This codes for CASSLGNPAIDQPQHF.

A remark on this clonotype: A read error may be the cause here, since a much bigger clone is one base away. The conserved final phenylalanine or tryptophan is absent from the CDR3, which likely points to a read error. The chain has TRBV19 and TRBJ1-5, with 8 bases matching TRBD1. CDR1 LNHDA and CDR2 SQIVND come from the germline V gene (reference sequence). This CDR3 comprises 14 residues. The ends lost 4 bases at V and 7 bases at J; junction bases unmatched: 6. CDR3 nucleotide sequence: TGTGCCAGTAGTACAACCCAGGGGGCACAGCCCCAGCATTCT. Residues: CASSTTQGAQPQHS.

The chain couples TRBV24-1 to TRBJ2-5, with 11 bases matching TRBD2. V was pared by 11 bases and J by 5 bases, with 9 bases of the junction left unmatched. The CDR3 consists of 14 residues. The V gene's germline CDR1 is KGHDR and CDR2 SFDVKD. Here the CDR3 DNA reads TGTGCCAGCACAATCGGACTAGCGGGTGAGACCCAGTACTTC. This codes for CASTIGLAGETQYF.

In its sample, this clonotype was seen many times. The CDR3 loop is CASSPSPAQPQHF. Here the CDR3 DNA reads TGCGCCAGCAGCCCGTCGCCGGCCCAGCCCCAGCATTTT. The chain uses TRBV5-1 and TRBJ1-5; D gene uncertain. V gave up 4 bases and J gave up 7 bases, with 12 bases separating them. The CDR3 length is 13 residues. CDR1 and CDR2 (germline): SGHRS, YFSETQ.

Regarding this clonotype: The final CDR3 position lacks the conserved phenylalanine or tryptophan, pointing to a likely read error. It is unclear where the CDR3 begins or ends on the DNA, so no DNA is shown, and the CDR3 is as TCRdb lists it. The V and J genes are TRBV5-1 and TRBJ2-6; the table assigns TRBD1, which was not confirmed against the DNA. Germline V CDR1 and CDR2: SGHRS, YFSETQ. The CDR3 is 8 amino acids long, termini counted. The CDR3 loop reads CASSFGHR.

The chain combines TRBV29-1 with TRBJ2-7, with TRBD2 identical over 12 bases. Germline V gene lookup returns CDR1 SQVTM and CDR2 ANQGSEA. The junction had 4 bases not matched to a gene; V was cut back by 3 bases and J by 7 bases. This CDR3 comprises 13 residues. CDR3 sequence: CSVETSGGEEQYF. CDR3 sequence (DNA): TGCAGCGTTGAGACTAGCGGGGGTGAAGAGCAGTACTTC.

V and J are TRBV20-1 and TRBJ2-5; perhaps TRBD2 as D (7 bases). Germline lookup yields CDR1 DFQATT and CDR2 SNEGSKA (reference sequence). V lost 2 bases, J lost 2 bases, and 12 bases lay in between. The CDR3 has 14 amino acids. The CDR3 nucleotides read TGCAGTGCTAGATTGGGGGGGGCACAAGAGACCCAGTACTTC. Translated, it gives CSARLGGAQETQYF.

This clonotype was counted ten times or more. The chain links TRBV9 to TRBJ1-6; 8 bases line up with TRBD1. The CDR3 covers 16 residues. The V gene end was trimmed by 2 bases and the J gene end by 6 bases; junction bases not matched to a gene: 7. The germline V gene has CDR1 SGDLS and CDR2 YYNGEE. In DNA, the CDR3 is TGTGCCAGCAGCGTGAGCCTCGACAGGGGTAATTCACCCCTCCACTTT. Its translation: CASSVSLDRGNSPLHF.

The V call is TRBV7-8, the J call TRBJ2-3; TRBD2 agrees at 9 bases. The V gene end was trimmed by 6 bases and the J gene end by 3 bases; junction bases not matched to a gene: 7. CDR1 is SGHVS, CDR2 FQNEAQ, per germline. This CDR3 is 15 amino acids long. The CDR3 nucleotides read TGTGCCAGCAGTCTTACGGGACTAGCAACAGATACGCAGTATTTT. This encodes CASSLTGLATDTQYF.

Regarding this clonotype: The conserved closing phenylalanine or tryptophan is absent in this CDR3, likely reflecting a read error. The DNA is omitted, as the CDR3 cannot be located on it reliably, and the CDR3 follows TCRdb's listing. This rearrangement joins TRBV24-1 to TRBJ1-4. The CDR3 has 8 residues if both end residues are counted. Germline V gene lookup returns CDR1 KGHDR and CDR2 SFDVKD. The CDR3 spells CATSGGID.

This chain joins TRBV10-3 and TRBJ1-6, with D uncertain. The germline V and J ends were trimmed by 0 bases and 0 bases, with 9 bases remaining between them. Germline V gives CDR1 ENHRY, CDR2 SYGVKD. This CDR3 is built from 17 residues. Here the CDR3 DNA reads TGTGCCATCAGTGAGTCACACCAAAGCTCCTATAATTCACCCCTCCACTTT. It encodes CAISESHQSSYNSPLHF.

This clonotype has a handful of counts. The gene calls are TRBV7-2 and TRBJ2-7; 7 bases are a match to TRBD1. J was trimmed by 3 bases and V by 1 base; bases with no gene match: 12. Germline loops: CDR1 SGHTA, CDR2 FQGNSA. The length of the CDR3 is 17 residues. DNA of the CDR3: TGTGCCAGCAGCTTAGGCCACGAGACAGGGACGATCTACGAGCAGTACTTC. Its protein product is CASSLGHETGTIYEQYF.

This clonotype was picked up many times. The rearrangement joins TRBV10-3 to TRBJ2-7; 7 nucleotides match TRBD1. The germline V gene has CDR1 ENHRY and CDR2 SYGVKD. V dropped 3 bases and J dropped 5; count of bases not matched to a gene: 10. The CDR3 is 15 residues long. The CDR3 DNA is TGTGCCATCAGTGATCGAACAGGGGCCGGGGACGAGCAGTACTTC. It translates to CAISDRTGAGDEQYF.

This clonotype has ten or more counts. The chain links TRBV7-9 to TRBJ2-7; 7 positions agree with TRBD2. Germline assignment: CDR1 SEHNR and CDR2 FQNEAQ (reference sequence). The CDR3 totals 14 residues. V lost 0 bases and J lost 5; bases outside the gene matches: 4. In DNA, the CDR3 is TGTGCCAGCAGCTTAGCGGGAGGGTGGGACGAGCAGTACTTC. Translated, it gives CASSLAGGWDEQYF.

This clonotype occurred many times. The V gene is TRBV7-9, the J gene TRBJ2-6; 10 positions agree with TRBD1. This CDR3 has 17 amino acids. With V trimmed by 3 bases and J by 1 base, 3 bases remained unmatched. CDR1 and CDR2 from the germline V gene are SEHNR and FQNEAQ (reference sequence). The CDR3: CASSLPGQGSGANVLTF. Written as DNA, the CDR3 is TGTGCCAGCAGCTTGCCGGGACAGGGGTCTGGGGCCAACGTCCTGACTTTC.

Ten or more counts support this clonotype. The chain has TRBV10-3 and TRBJ1-5; a possible D gene is TRBD1 (5 bases). The CDR3 is 16 amino acids. With 2 bases removed from V and 2 bases from J, the gap between germline ends came to 13 bases. The germline V gene encodes CDR1 ENHRY and CDR2 SYGVKD. DNA for the CDR3: TGTGCCATCAGTGAGGGGGCCCTTCCGGGCAATCAGCCCCAGCATTTT. It is translated as CAISEGALPGNQPQHF.

This clonotype was seen at least ten times. The V call is TRBV20-1, the J call TRBJ1-5, with D uncertain. Germline V lookup: CDR1 DFQATT, CDR2 SNEGSKA (reference sequence). CDR3 size: 16 residues. V was trimmed by 0 bases and J by 3 bases, leaving 15 bases between them. Here the CDR3 DNA reads TGCAGTGCTAGAGATCTTCTATCAGGCGACAATCAGCCCCAGCATTTT. It specifies CSARDLLSGDNQPQHF.

The chain uses TRBV10-1 and TRBJ2-5; 11 bases are a match to TRBD1. With V trimmed by 8 bases and J by 6 bases, 8 bases remained unmatched. CDR1 is WNHNN, CDR2 SYGVQD, per germline (reference sequence). This CDR3 region has 14 residues. In nucleotides, the CDR3 is TGCGCCAGCGGGGGACAGGGGGGTAGGCAGACCCAGTACTTC. Translated, it gives CASGGQGGRQTQYF.